This is a list of T cell receptor beta chains from one sample in a study of T cells after yellow fever vaccination. TCRdb itself ran the 5' RACE reads through MiXCR, one entry per CDR3 protein. The sample includes 300,000 to 400,000 distinct CDR3 sequences, about 10% of them seen just once. Specimen: CD4+ T cells sorted from PBMCs, collected 45 days after the yellow fever booster vaccination. The receptors were sampled from a man between 18 and 35 years old who received the YFV17D yellow fever vaccine. The conserved cysteine and the conserved F or W are not part of the CDR3 here. The order of the fields is CDR3 length, V gene, J gene, CDR3 protein.

>12|TRBV29-1|TRBJ1-2
SVLPDRGGYGYT
>14|TRBV2|TRBJ2-6
ASTGQRLSGANVLT
>12|TRBV7-2|TRBJ2-5
ASTPLPLVETQY
>12|TRBV5-1|TRBJ1-1
ASSLEGESGEAF
>13|TRBV7-8|TRBJ1-3
ASSLAAGSGNTIY
>12|TRBV5-1|TRBJ2-5
ASSARQGKETQY
>13|TRBV6-2/TRBV6-3|TRBJ1-5
ASSKTAFQGQRQH
>11|TRBV5-1|TRBJ2-1
ASSLEPNNEQF
>12|TRBV25-1|TRBJ2-7
ASSRDRGTYEQY
>10|TRBV7-9|TRBJ2-1
ASSLEAGAQF
>10|TRBV3-1|TRBJ1-2
ASSQAGEGYT
>10|TRBV20-1|TRBJ2-5
SAAPTGETQY
>12|TRBV12-3/TRBV12-4|TRBJ1-2
ASSSQTGNYGYT
>13|TRBV12-3/TRBV12-4|TRBJ1-1
ASGPIGTLNTEAF
>12|TRBV6-1|TRBJ2-5
ASRAGPGLAAQY
>15|TRBV6-1|TRBJ1-2
ASSEDGIRRRQGRYT
>12|TRBV6-6|TRBJ2-3
ASSTRGQADTQY
>12|TRBV4-3|TRBJ2-5
ASSQGVSRETQY
>14|TRBV4-3|TRBJ1-6
ASSPQAGSYNSPLH
>12|TRBV5-1|TRBJ1-1
ASSLWTSNTEAF
>15|TRBV4-3|TRBJ1-6
ASSPRWTGGSYSPLH